This T cell receptor (beta chain) was captured in a study of blood T cell repertoires in COVID-19. Study information: Samples taken during acute and convalescent COVID-19 were collected in the United States, Italy and Spain. In each case, the material was cDNA or gDNA derived from T cells, B-cell-depleted T cells, or PBMCs.

In germline, CDR1 is MNHEY, CDR2 SVGAGI. V lost 6 bases and J lost 2, with 13 bases in between. The CDR3 consists of 14 residues. Data came from immunoSEQ multiplex PCR; TCRdb stores just in-frame clones and leaves some out. The top ten clones hold around 20% of a sample with about 83,000 clones, about four fifths of them seen once. Material: peripheral blood. The TCR comes from an elderly woman with active or convalescent COVID-19. The genes are TRBV6-5 and TRBJ1-1; no definite D call. The CDR3 DNA reads TGTGCCAGCAGAATATCCACAGTCAACACTGAAGCTTTCTTT. Translated: CASRISTVNTEAFF.